This is a list of T cell receptor beta chains from one sample in a study of blood T cell repertoires in COVID-19. Clones were read by immunoSEQ multiplex PCR, and TCRdb kept only the in-frame ones, dropping some. Altogether about 70,000 clones are present, around 88% being singletons, with the ten largest covering more than 10%. The sequencing sample was made of peripheral blood. The receptors here all came from a human donor in a cohort sampled during active COVID-19. CDR3s include the opening cysteine and the closing phenylalanine or tryptophan. Each record gives: J gene, CDR3 length, V gene, CDR3 protein.

J gene: TRBJ1-6; CDR3 length: 13; V gene: TRBV19; CDR3 protein: CASTPDRDSPLHF
J gene: TRBJ2-1; CDR3 length: 15; V gene: TRBV6-2/TRBV6-3; CDR3 protein: CASSLGLAVYNEQFF
J gene: TRBJ2-3; CDR3 length: 16; V gene: TRBV27; CDR3 protein: CASRPQSGGGTDTQYF
J gene: TRBJ2-7; CDR3 length: 15; V gene: TRBV6-5; CDR3 protein: CASRSLQGVDYEQYF
J gene: TRBJ2-1; CDR3 length: 13; V gene: TRBV5-4; CDR3 protein: CASSFPPGNEQFF
J gene: TRBJ2-7; CDR3 length: 15; V gene: TRBV3-1/TRBV3-2; CDR3 protein: CASSLRTGYTYEQYF
J gene: TRBJ1-2; CDR3 length: 16; V gene: TRBV10-3; CDR3 protein: CAIRGGGQGRGYGYTF
J gene: TRBJ2-5; CDR3 length: 15; V gene: TRBV10-3; CDR3 protein: CAISEVLGDQETQYF
J gene: TRBJ1-1; CDR3 length: 14; V gene: TRBV7-9; CDR3 protein: CASSPPQGWTEAFF
J gene: TRBJ2-1; CDR3 length: 16; V gene: TRBV3-1/TRBV3-2; CDR3 protein: CASSQLGGGTYNEQFF